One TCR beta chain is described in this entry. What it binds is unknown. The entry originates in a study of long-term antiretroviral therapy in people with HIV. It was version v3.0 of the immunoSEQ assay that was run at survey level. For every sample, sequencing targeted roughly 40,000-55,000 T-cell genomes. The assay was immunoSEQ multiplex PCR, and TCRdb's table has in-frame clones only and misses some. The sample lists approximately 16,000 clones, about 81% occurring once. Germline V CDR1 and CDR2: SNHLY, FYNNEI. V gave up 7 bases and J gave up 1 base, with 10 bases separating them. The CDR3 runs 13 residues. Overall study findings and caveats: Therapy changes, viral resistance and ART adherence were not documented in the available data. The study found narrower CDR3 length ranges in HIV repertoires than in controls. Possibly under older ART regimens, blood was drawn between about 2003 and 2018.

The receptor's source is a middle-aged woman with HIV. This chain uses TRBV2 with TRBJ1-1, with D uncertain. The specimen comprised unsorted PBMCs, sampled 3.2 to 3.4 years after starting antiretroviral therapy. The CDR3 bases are TGTGCCAGCAACGGTGAAAGGAACACTGAAGCTTTCTTT. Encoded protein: CASNGERNTEAFF.